This T cell receptor beta chain was obtained from a study of cytomegalovirus exposure and HLA in healthy donors listed by TCRdb under 2017. About the full investigation: An earlier analysis of 587 of the donors reported about 300 Gb of sequence data and around 110 million unique TCR beta sequences obtained from about 170 million T cells. Roughly 320 gigabases of sequencing data and 70 million to 95 million unique TCR sequences made up an early release that covered approximately 620 HLA-typed donors. Of the 398 genotyped donors, approximately 83% fell in the genetic ancestry cluster associated with self-reported Caucasian donors. The aim of the study was to test whether cataloging public T cell receptors could identify signatures of past pathogen exposure. The study used immunosequencing to profile the T cell repertoires of under 700 subjects and linked those repertoires to cytomegalovirus serostatus. Along with the approximately 700-subject first cohort, a separate validation cohort of about 110 different subjects was used. To predict cytomegalovirus infection status, the study brought together high-throughput TCR immunosequencing, statistical association of individual TCRs with disease status, and machine learning. A later analysis re-analyzed previously published TCR beta repertoires from about 730 donors and added high-resolution HLA genotyping to study TCR occurrence patterns. In the later analysis, no new phenotypic data were used to find candidate immune exposures; instead, reliance was placed on TCR beta sequences and their occurrence across donors. An earlier analysis of approximately 630 of the donors applied high-throughput TCR beta sequencing to assess whether each TCR beta V gene segment acted as functional or pseudogenic. Donor age, sex, ethnicity and CMV serostatus were compiled together with the repertoire data. A later genetic analysis took genome-wide SNP genotypes for about 60% of the roughly 670 donors and used that subset as a discovery cohort. Every discovery cohort repertoire had been produced on one sequencing platform. Class I and class II HLA loci were covered by the typing at four-digit resolution. Typing coverage differed by locus: A, B, C, DRB1 and DQB1 were typed in about 629-630 donors, DQA1 in roughly 500, DPA1 in around 580, and DPB1 in 400 to 480. Because of strong linkage in the cohort, a few DR-DQ haplotypes were treated as single units for association and clustering. Among 398 genotyped donors of the cohort, an average of approximately 240,000 unique TCR beta nucleotide sequences were sequenced per donor, about a sixth of them non-productive. The study at large found these results: CMV serostatus was the only immune exposure information available for the cohort. The study listed 150 to 200 TCR beta chains as associated with cytomegalovirus. Because some donors lacked HLA typing at each locus, the association tests relied only on the typed subset. Broadly in line with IMGT annotations, most TCR beta V segments showed up in productive rearrangements about 87% or about 30% of the time in an earlier analysis of under 700 of the donors. A later genetic analysis associated a missense DCLRE1C variant with V-gene and J-gene trimming of TCR beta chains, and an independent cohort replicated the association. Linkage disequilibrium might explain the correlated functional status among segregating V segments, but an unknown experimental factor could not be excluded. The authors suggested that the approach could potentially be extended to other disease states and immunological phenotypes. Only TCR beta chains were sequenced in this cohort, and the absence of alpha or paired-chain data limited detectable features. A further reported finding was that TCR beta sequences accurately predicted the HLA-A and HLA-B alleles for most subjects in the first cohort. In both the original and validation cohorts, the classifier was reported to diagnose cytomegalovirus status with high specificity and sensitivity. Presence/absence analyses assumed roughly uniform sequencing depth across donors, an assumption that may not hold. A later analysis associated 16,951 TCR beta sequences with specific HLA alleles at a false discovery rate of 0.05. According to a later analysis, most CMV-associated TCR beta chains appeared to be HLA-restricted, and the HLA associations seemed to be driven largely by CMV exposure. According to a later analysis, TCR association rates differed among HLA loci, with DRB1 alleles showing the most associated TCRs and HLA-C alleles showing the fewest. In a later genetic analysis, fewer N-insertions in productive TCRs were reported among donors in an Asian-associated ancestry cluster than the roughly 700-donor mean. In a later analysis, HLA-associated TCR beta chains showed more clonal expansion and lower generation probabilities than non-associated chains that were equally common. Because the 87-base-pair reads could not distinguish some IMGT-functional V segments, including TRBV6-2 and TRBV6-3, those segments were excluded. Most TCR sequences were seen in very few donors, while some public TCRs were found in many individuals. The earlier analysis of almost 600 of the donors excluded around 17 rarely observed V segments, including chromosome 9 orphons, because counts were too low. In vitro tests confirmed that a few of the cytomegalovirus-associated TCR beta chains recognize cytomegalovirus antigens. A cluster of highly shared sequence variants was judged likely to represent a technical artifact of the sequencing pipeline. When HLA alleles, especially DR and DQ, strongly co-occurred, attributing TCR associations to individual alleles was difficult. A later analysis reported that several top co-occurrence clusters appeared linked to parvovirus B19, influenza, CMV and Epstein-Barr virus.

The cohort was made up of around 720 healthy bone marrow donors. At the time of sampling, all cohort members were nominally healthy, though unrecorded immune exposures were likely present. The donor was CMV seronegative and was included in the group of hundreds of seronegative cohort members. A peripheral blood sample was provided by each donor, and peripheral blood mononuclear cells were used for TCR beta sequencing. The Qiagen DNeasy Blood Extraction Kit was used to extract genomic DNA from the blood cell samples. As regards this clone: Its cognate antigen has yet to be identified. Base qualities are missing; no much larger clone stands one base away.

Library preparation was by the immunoSEQ multiplex PCR assay. The multiplex PCR relied on a mix of 60 forward primers for TCR Vbeta segments and 13 reverse primers for TCR Jbeta segments. The CDR3 region of rearranged TCR beta genes was amplified from genomic DNA with a multiplex PCR assay. On the Illumina HiSeq System, the amplified TCR beta libraries were sequenced as 87-base-pair reads. The authors processed their data as follows. Across the roughly 640 repertoires, a later analysis counted tens of millions of unique TCR beta chains, some 11 million of which were shared by at least two donors. A nearest-neighbor algorithm error-corrected the raw reads and collapsed the reads into unique sequences, merging closely related sequences to remove PCR and sequencing errors. CDR3 sequences were aligned to IMGT reference sequences to assign V, D and J gene segments. For a sequence to be retained, a match of at least six nucleotides was required to both a V gene segment and a J gene segment. A rearrangement was called productive if the CDR3 had no stop codons and remained in frame with V and J, and every other rearrangement was called non-productive. CDR3 was defined by IMGT convention, running from the second conserved V-encoded cysteine to the conserved J-encoded phenylalanine. The earlier analysis of about 530 of the donors excluded any sequence lacking an unambiguous match to a single V gene segment. In an earlier analysis of several hundred of the donors, V segments were called functional above 56.7% productive rearrangements and were called segregating when the between-donor standard deviation exceeded 5%. A statistical classification framework was developed to diagnose cytomegalovirus status using the catalog of TCR beta chain sequences. A later analysis assigned V and J genes by comparing TCR nucleotide sequences with IMGT/GENE-DB human TR gene sequences. Using the TCRdist pipeline, a later analysis assigned CDR3 sequences along with most-parsimonious VDJ recombination scenarios. In a later analysis, each TCR beta chain was defined by its CDR3 amino acid sequence together with its V-gene family, and reads without a unique V-gene family were excluded. In a later analysis, some 600 highly shared, low-generation-probability nucleotide sequences were removed to address suspected cross-contamination and a sequencing artifact. For each public chain, a later analysis derived a clonal expansion index from normalized ranks of inferred template counts within each repertoire. A later analysis computed generation probabilities with a VDJ recombination model fitted to out-of-frame rearrangements, and checked the results against IGoR. Hypergeometric tests were used in a later analysis to score TCR-TCR, TCR-HLA and TCR-CMV co-occurrence, with a repertoire-size bias correction applied to the TCR pairs. In a later analysis, false discovery rates were estimated by permuting HLA or CMV assignments 20 times. In a later analysis, co-occurring TCRs were grouped with DBSCAN, and TCRdist sequence similarity was added when clustering was performed within HLA-allele-positive subsets. Repertoires with fewer than 30,000 or more than 120,000 public chains, plus five repertoires with anomalous nucleotide sharing, were excluded from co-occurrence clustering. The source is immuneACCESS, and TCRdb retained only in-frame sequences with V and J called. Part of the clones is not carried over; for the studies checked, unresolved V genes explain less than half of this, and the remainder is unexplained. V and J calls and clone size are as listed in that table; D and trimming were resolved from the DNA. The sample profile shows some 150,000 clones; 80% of them were found once. Together, the top ten hold roughly 4.7% of the sample.

The CDR3 sequence holds 15 residues, the cysteine and phenylalanine included. CDR3 DNA is the only sequence kept; it has 45 bases, read in frame from the first base. The V end gives up 8 bases and the J end 9 bases, leaving 16 bases in the junction not matched to a gene. The CDR1 and CDR2 encoded by the germline V gene (reference sequence) are WNHNN and SYGVQD. The sequence derives from a man aged 25-40 years in good health and CMV-seronegative. The sequencing input was PBMCs. The sequence is built from TRBV10-1 and TRBJ2-1; the central 7 bases match TRBD1. CDR3 loop: CASRFQAGGECEQFF. At the DNA level, the sequence is TGCGCCAGCCGCTTTCAGGCAGGGGGAGAATGTGAGCAGTTCTTC.